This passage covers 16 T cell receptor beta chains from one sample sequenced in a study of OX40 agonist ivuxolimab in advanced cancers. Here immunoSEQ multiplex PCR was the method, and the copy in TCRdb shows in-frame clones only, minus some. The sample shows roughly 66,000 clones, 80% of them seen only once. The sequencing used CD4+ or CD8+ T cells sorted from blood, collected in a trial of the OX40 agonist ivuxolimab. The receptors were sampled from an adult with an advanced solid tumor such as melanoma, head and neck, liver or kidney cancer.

This CDR3 reads CASSTGTSGNTIYF. The CDR3 DNA reads as TGTGCCAGCAGTACAGGCACCTCTGGAAACACCATATATTTT. The chain couples TRBV2 to TRBJ1-3; perhaps TRBD1 as D (5 bases). Germline V lookup: CDR1 SNHLY, CDR2 FYNNEI. Trimming took 5 bases from V and 0 from J, leaving 8 bases between them. This CDR3 has 14 amino acids.

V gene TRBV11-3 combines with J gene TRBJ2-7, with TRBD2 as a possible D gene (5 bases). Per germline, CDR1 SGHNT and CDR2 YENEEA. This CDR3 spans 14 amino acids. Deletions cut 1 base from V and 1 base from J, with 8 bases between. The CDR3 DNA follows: TGTGCCAGCAGCTTAGGGCCGGGATCCTACGAGCAGTACTTC. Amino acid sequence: CASSLGPGSYEQYF. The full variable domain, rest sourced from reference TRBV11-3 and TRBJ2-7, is EAGVVQSPRYKIIEKKQPVAFWCNPISGHNTLYWYLQNLGQGPELLIRYENEEAVDDSQLPKDRFSAERLKGVDSTLKIQPAELGDSAVYLCASSLGPGSYEQYFGPGTRLTVT.

CDR3 bases: TGTGCCAGCAGTTACTCCGGGACAGGGGGTTTCATTCAGTACTTC. It yields the protein CASSYSGTGGFIQYF. The gene calls are TRBV6-5 and TRBJ2-4, with 11 bases aligning to TRBD1. J lost 9 bases, V lost 0 bases, and 4 bases had no gene match. The CDR3 is 15 residues long. In germline, CDR1 is MNHEY, CDR2 SVGAGI.

CDR3 coding DNA: TGCGCCAGCAGGAGGACAGAGGGAGCGCAGTATTTT. It codes for CASRRTEGAQYF. V gene TRBV4-1 combines with J gene TRBJ2-3, with D tentatively TRBD1 (6 bases). Germline CDR1 and CDR2: MGHRA and YSYEKL. Between the trimmed V and J ends, which lost 6 bases and 10 bases, there was a span of 14 bases. The CDR3 extends over 12 amino acids.

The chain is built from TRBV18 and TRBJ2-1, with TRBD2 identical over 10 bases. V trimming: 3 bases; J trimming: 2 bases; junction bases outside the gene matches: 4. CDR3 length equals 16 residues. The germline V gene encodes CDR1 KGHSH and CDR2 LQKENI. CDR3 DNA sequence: TGTGCCAGCTCACCTCTAGCGGGGGCCACCTACAATGAGCAGTTCTTC. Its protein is CASSPLAGATYNEQFF.

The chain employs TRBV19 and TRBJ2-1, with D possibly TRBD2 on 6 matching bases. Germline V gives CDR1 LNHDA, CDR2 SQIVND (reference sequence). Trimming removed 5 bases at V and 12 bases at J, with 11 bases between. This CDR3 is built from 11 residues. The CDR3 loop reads CASSSVGGQFF. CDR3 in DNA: TGTGCCAGTAGTTCGGTGGGAGGGCAGTTCTTC.

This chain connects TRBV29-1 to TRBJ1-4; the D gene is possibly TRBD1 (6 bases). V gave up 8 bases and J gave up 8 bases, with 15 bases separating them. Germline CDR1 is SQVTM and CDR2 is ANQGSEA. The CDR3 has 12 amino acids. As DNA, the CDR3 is TGCAGCACTCTTACAGGGAAAGAAAAACTGTTTTTT. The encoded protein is CSTLTGKEKLFF.

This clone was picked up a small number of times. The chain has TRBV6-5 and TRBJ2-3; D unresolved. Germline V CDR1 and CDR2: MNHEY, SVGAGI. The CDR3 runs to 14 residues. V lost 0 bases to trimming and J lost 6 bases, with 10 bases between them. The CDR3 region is CASSYSGQRDTQYF. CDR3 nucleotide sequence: TGTGCCAGCAGTTACTCGGGCCAGAGGGATACGCAGTATTTT.

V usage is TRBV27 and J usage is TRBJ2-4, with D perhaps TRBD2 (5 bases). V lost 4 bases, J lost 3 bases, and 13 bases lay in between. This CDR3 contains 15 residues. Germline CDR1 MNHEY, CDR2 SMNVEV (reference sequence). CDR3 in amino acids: CASSWAGSVKNIQYF. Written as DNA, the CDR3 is TGTGCCAGCAGTTGGGCGGGTTCGGTCAAAAACATTCAGTACTTC.

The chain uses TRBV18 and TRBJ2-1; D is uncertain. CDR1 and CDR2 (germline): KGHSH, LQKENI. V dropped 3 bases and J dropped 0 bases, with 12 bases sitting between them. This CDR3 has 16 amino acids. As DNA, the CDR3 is TGTGCCAGCTCACCTCCCAGGAGCAGCTCCTACAATGAGCAGTTCTTC. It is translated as CASSPPRSSSYNEQFF.

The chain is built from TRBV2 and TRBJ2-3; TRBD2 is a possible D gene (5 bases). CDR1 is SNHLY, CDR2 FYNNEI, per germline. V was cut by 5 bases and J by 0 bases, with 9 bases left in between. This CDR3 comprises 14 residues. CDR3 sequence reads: CASSKLVSTDTQYF. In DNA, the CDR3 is TGTGCCAGCAGTAAACTAGTGAGCACAGATACGCAGTATTTT.

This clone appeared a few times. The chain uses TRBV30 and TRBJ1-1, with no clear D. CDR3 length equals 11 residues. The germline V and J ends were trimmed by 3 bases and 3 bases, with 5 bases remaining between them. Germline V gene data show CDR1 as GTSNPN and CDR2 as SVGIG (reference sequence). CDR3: CAWRPDTEAFF. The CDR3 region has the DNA TGTGCCTGGAGGCCGGACACTGAAGCTTTCTTT.

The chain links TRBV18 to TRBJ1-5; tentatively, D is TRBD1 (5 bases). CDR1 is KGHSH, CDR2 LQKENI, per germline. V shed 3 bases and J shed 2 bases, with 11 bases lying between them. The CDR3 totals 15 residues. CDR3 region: CASSPLRGGNQPQHF. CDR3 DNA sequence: TGTGCCAGCTCACCTTTGAGGGGAGGCAATCAGCCCCAGCATTTT.

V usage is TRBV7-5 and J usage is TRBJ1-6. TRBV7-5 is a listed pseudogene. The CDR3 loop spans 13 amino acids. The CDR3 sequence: CARSPEGNSPLHF. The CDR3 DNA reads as TGTGCCAGAAGCCCAGAAGGAAATTCACCCCTCCACTTT.

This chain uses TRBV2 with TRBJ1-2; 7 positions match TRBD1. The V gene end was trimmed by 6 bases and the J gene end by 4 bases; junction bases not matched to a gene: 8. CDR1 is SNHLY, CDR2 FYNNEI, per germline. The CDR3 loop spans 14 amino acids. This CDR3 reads CASRDRRGPYGYTF. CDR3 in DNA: TGTGCCAGCAGGGACAGGCGGGGGCCCTATGGCTACACCTTC.

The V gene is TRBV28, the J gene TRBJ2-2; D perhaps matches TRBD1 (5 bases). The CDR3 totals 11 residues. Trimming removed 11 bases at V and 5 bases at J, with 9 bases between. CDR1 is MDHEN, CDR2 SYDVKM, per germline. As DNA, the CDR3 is TGTGCCTGCTCAGGGACCGGGGAGCTGTTTTTT. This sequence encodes CACSGTGELFF.